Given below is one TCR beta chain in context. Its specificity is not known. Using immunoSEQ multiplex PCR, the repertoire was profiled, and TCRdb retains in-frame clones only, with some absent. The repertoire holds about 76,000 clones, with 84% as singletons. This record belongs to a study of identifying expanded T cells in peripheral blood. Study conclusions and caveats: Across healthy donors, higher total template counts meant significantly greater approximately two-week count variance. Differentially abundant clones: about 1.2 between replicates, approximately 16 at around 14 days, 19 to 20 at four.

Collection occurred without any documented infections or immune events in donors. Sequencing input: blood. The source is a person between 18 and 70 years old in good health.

In nucleotides, the CDR3 is TGTGCCAGCAGCTTGGGGGCGCACACTGAAGCTTTCTTT. Translation: CASSLGAHTEAFF. The chain couples TRBV7-3 to TRBJ1-1, with D tentatively TRBD1 (6 bases). Germline V gene sequence: CDR1 SGHTA, CDR2 FQGTGA. V lost 3 bases and J 3 bases, leaving 8 bases between the germline ends. The CDR3 totals 13 residues.